The clone carrying this T cell receptor beta chain is classed as medium-sized by frequency. Its antigen is as yet unknown. Multiplex touch-down PCR amplified TRB using TRB-A and TRB-B pools in one tube. Reprocessing the multiplex PCR reads, TCRdb reports a single entry for every CDR3 protein and omits DNA. In all, the sample yields more than 2,500 distinct CDR3 sequences. The data stem from a study of T cell clusters in autoimmune cytopenias. Looking at the study overall: TRB sequencing had a median 51,575 reads and 2,350 distinct clonotypes per sample.

TRB amplification used approximately 250 ng of peripheral blood genomic DNA. The CDR3 covers 16 residues. Germline CDR1 reads DFQATT; CDR2 reads SNEGSKA (reference sequence). Study-wide results and caveats: Functional roles of the in silico T cell clusters still await experimental validation. TRB repertoire shifts in secondary cytopenia and chronic lymphocytic leukemia mostly reflected lymphoma, not autoimmunity.

The TCR originated in a human donor with an autoimmune cytopenia or autoimmune hepatitis (not recorded which). What was sequenced was peripheral blood. J is TRBJ2-7 and V is TRBV20-1; no DNA is available, so the TRBD1 call from TCRdb remains unchecked. The CDR3 loop reads CSARDWDRGETYEQYF.